The T cell receptor beta chain described here comes from a study of lymphopenia after photon versus proton radiotherapy. Germline CDR1 SEHNR, CDR2 FQNEAQ (reference sequence). The length of the CDR3 is 14 residues. Trimming shortened V by 1 base and J by 5 bases, and 11 bases separated the two germline ends. The data were produced by immunoSEQ multiplex PCR, yet TCRdb's version contains in-frame clones alone and is incomplete. The sample has approximately 66,000 clones, about 90% seen once. The starting material was peripheral blood, obtained from a patient treated with photon-based radiotherapy. The sequence was obtained from a man aged 35-49 years with gastric cancer. The rearrangement uses TRBV7-9 and TRBJ1-1; the D is unclear. The CDR3 DNA follows: TGTGCCAGCAGCTTAGAGACCCGAAGAACTGAAGCTTTCTTT. This gives the protein CASSLETRRTEAFF.